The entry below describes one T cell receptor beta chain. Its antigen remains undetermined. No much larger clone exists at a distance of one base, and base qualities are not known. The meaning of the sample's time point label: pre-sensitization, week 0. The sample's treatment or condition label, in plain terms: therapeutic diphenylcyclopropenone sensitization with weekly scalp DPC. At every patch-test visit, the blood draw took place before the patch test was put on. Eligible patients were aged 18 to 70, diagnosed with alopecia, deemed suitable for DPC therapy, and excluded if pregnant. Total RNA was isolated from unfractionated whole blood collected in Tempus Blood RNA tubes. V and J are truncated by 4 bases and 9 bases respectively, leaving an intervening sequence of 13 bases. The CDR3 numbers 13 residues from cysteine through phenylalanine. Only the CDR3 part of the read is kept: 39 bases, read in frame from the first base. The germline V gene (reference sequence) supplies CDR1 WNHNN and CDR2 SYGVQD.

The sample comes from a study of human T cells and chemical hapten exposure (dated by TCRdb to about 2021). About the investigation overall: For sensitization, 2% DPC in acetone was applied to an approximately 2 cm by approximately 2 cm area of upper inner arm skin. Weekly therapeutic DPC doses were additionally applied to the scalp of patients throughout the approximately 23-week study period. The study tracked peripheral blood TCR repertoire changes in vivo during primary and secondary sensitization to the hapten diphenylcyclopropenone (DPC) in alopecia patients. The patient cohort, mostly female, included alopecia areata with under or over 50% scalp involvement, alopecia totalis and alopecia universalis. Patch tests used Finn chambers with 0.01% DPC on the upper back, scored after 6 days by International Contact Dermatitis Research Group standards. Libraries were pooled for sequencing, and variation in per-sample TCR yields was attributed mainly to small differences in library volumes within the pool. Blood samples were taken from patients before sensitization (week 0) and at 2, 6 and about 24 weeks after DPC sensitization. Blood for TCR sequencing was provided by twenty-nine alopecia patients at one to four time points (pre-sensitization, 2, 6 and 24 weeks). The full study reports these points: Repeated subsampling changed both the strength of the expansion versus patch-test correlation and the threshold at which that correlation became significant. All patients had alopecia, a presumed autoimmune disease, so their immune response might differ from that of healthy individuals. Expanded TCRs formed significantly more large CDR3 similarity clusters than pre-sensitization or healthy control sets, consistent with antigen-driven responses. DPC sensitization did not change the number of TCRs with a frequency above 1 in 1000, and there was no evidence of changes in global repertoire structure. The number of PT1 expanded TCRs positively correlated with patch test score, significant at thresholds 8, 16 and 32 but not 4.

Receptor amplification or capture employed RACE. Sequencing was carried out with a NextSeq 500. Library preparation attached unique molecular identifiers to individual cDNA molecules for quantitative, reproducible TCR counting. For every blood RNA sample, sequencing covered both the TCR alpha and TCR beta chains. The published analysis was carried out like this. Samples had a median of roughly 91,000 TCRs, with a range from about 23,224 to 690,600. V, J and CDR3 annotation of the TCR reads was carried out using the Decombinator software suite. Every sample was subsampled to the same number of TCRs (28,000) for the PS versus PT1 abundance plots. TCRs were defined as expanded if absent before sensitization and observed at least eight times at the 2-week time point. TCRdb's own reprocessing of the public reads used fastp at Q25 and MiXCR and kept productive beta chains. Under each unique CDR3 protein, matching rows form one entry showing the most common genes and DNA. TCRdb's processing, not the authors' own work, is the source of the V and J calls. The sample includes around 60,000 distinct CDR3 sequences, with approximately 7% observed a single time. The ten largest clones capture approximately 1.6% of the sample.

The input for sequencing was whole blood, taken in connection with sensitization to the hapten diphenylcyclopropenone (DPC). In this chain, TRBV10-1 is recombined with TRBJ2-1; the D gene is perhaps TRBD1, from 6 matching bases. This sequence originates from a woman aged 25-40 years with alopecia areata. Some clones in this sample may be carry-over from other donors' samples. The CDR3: CASSVQGRSEQFF. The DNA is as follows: TGCGCCAGCAGTGTTCAGGGGAGAAGTGAGCAGTTCTTC.